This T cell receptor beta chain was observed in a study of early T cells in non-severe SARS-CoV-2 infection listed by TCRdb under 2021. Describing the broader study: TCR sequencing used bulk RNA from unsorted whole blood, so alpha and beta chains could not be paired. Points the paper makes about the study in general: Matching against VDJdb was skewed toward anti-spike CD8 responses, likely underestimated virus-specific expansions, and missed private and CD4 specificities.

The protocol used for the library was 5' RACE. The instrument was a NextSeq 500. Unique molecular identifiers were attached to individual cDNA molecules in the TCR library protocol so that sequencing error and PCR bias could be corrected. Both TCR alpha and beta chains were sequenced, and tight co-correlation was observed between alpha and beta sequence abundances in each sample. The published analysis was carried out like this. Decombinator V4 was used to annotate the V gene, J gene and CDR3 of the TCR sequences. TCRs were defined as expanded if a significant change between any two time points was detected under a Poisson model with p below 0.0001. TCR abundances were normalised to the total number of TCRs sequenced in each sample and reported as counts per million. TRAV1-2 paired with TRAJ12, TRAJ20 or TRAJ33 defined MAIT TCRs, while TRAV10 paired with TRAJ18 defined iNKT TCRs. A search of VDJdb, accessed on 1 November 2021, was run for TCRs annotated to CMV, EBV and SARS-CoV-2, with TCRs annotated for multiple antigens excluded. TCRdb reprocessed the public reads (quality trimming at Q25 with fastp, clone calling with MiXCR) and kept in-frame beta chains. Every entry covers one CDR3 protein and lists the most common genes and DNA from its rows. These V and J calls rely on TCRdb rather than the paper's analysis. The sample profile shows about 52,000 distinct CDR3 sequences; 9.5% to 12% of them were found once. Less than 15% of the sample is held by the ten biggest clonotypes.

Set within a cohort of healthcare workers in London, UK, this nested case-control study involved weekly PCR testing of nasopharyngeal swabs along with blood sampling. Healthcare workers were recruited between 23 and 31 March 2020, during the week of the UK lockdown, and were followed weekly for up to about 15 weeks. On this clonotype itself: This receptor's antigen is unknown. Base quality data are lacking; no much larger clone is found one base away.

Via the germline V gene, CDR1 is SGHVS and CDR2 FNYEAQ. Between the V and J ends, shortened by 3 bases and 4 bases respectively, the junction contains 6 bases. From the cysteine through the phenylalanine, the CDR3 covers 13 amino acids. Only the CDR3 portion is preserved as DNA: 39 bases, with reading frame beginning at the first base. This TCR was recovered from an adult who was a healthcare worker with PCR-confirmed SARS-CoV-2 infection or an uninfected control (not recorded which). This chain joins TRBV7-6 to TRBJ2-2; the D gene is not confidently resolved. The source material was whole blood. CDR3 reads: CASSFTFTGELFF. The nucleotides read TGTGCCAGCAGCTTCACATTCACCGGGGAGCTGTTTTTT. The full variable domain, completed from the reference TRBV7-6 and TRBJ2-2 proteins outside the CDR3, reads GAGVSQSPRYKVTKRGQDVALRCDPISGHVSLYWYRQALGQGPEFLTYFNYEAQQDKSGLPNDRFSAERPEGSISTLTIQRTEQRDSAMYRCASSFTFTGELFFGEGSRLTVL.